This T cell receptor (beta chain) originates from a study of Ad26.COV2.S vaccination and SARS-CoV-2 variants. The table came from immunoSEQ multiplex PCR; TCRdb's copy has only in-frame clones and leaves some out. The sample contains approximately 460,000 clones, roughly nine tenths of which appear only once. Germline V lookup: CDR1 LGHDT, CDR2 YNNKEL (reference sequence). Trimming took off 0 bases at V and 4 bases at J, with 9 bases between the two ends. The CDR3 runs to 15 residues. Treatment: around 19 received Ad26.COV2.S at low or high dose, single or two shots; several received placebo; per-sample allocation not given. Specimens were obtained on day 63 following the first vaccine or placebo injection.

The clonotype was recovered from a person aged 18-60 years who received the Ad26.COV2.S COVID-19 vaccine or a placebo. This chain joins TRBV3-1 (or the pseudogene TRBV3-2) and TRBJ2-2; TRBD2 is a possible D gene (6 bases). The specimen was peripheral blood, collected in a trial of Ad26.COV2.S vaccine versus placebo. The CDR3 bases are TGTGCCAGCAGCCAAGATTTGACTAGCACCGGGGAGCTGTTTTTT. It specifies CASSQDLTSTGELFF.